These 6 T cell receptor beta chains originate from one sample sequenced in a study of naive and memory T cell subsets. The beta constant-region primer was an equimolar mix of two oligonucleotides covering TRBC1 and TRBC2. TCRdb itself ran the UMI-ligation and nested PCR reads through MiXCR, one entry per CDR3 protein. The sample yields 120,000 to 150,000 distinct CDR3 sequences, over 15% seen once. Sequencing was carried out using naive CD4+ T cells from blood. The receptors shown here come from a human donor in good health.

This sequence joins TRBV7-3 and TRBJ1-1; tentative D call: TRBD1 (5 bases). CDR1 and CDR2 from the germline V gene are SGHTA and FQGTGA. V shed 5 bases and J shed 4 bases, with 11 bases lying between them. There are 13 residues in the CDR3. The DNA of the CDR3 is TGTGCCAGCAGCCCAGGGTTTGGCACTGAAGCTTTCTTT. Its protein is CASSPGFGTEAFF.

This clonotype was picked up a small number of times. The chain joins TRBV6-2 or TRBV6-3 to TRBJ2-2; D possibly matches TRBD1 or TRBD2 (6 bases each). V was cut by 7 bases and J by 5 bases, with 20 bases left in between. Germline CDR1 and CDR2: MNHEY and SVGEGT. CDR3 length: 16 amino acids. CDR3 protein: CASTQYSGGATGELFF. The CDR3 DNA follows: TGTGCCAGCACGCAATACTCCGGGGGCGCGACCGGGGAGCTGTTTTTT.

The chain combines TRBV6-2 or TRBV6-3 with TRBJ1-4, with TRBD1 matching over 8 bases. Germline V gene lookup returns CDR1 MNHEY and CDR2 SVGEGT. Unmatched junction bases numbered 5, after V lost 0 bases and J lost 8 bases. This CDR3 is 15 amino acids long. The CDR3 is CASSYSQGAGEKLFF. The CDR3, as DNA: TGTGCCAGCAGTTACTCGCAGGGGGCCGGGGAAAAACTGTTTTTT.

This chain links TRBV20-1 with TRBJ1-5; weak D call: TRBD1 (6 bases). With 6 bases removed from V and 9 bases from J, the gap between germline ends came to 12 bases. The germline V gene has CDR1 DFQATT and CDR2 SNEGSKA (reference sequence). The CDR3 has 11 amino acids. This CDR3 reads CSATGSGPQHF. CDR3 nucleotide sequence: TGCAGTGCCACAGGGAGCGGGCCCCAGCATTTT.

The chain couples TRBV4-2 to TRBJ2-1; 9 bases line up with TRBD2. J lost 7 bases, V lost 1 base, and 5 bases had no gene match. The length of the CDR3 is 15 residues. CDR1 is LGHNA and CDR2 is YNFKEQ in the germline V gene. The chain's CDR3 is CASSQGSTSGNEQFF. The CDR3 DNA sequence: TGTGCCAGCAGCCAAGGATCGACTAGCGGAAATGAGCAGTTCTTC.

J is TRBJ2-7 and V is TRBV6-2 or TRBV6-3; the D is unclear. Germline values: CDR1 MNHEY, CDR2 SVGEGT. V was shortened by 2 bases and J by 3 bases, with 11 bases between the two germline ends. This CDR3 spans 14 amino acids. The CDR3 region has the DNA TGTGCCAGCAGTTACGATGCAAGCTTCTACGAGCAGTACTTC. Residues: CASSYDASFYEQYF.